This passage covers 8 T cell receptor beta chains from one sample sequenced in a study of blood T cell repertoires in COVID-19. TCRdb's table, derived via immunoSEQ multiplex PCR, lists solely in-frame clones and lacks some. The repertoire holds about 80,000 clones, with 80% to 85% as singletons. Sequenced: peripheral blood. The receptors originated from a human donor in a cohort sampled during active COVID-19.

The chain employs TRBV9 and TRBJ1-3, with D maybe TRBD1 (6 bases). The CDR3 contains 13 residues. Germline assignment: CDR1 SGDLS and CDR2 YYNGEE. V was cut by 5 bases and J by 6 bases, with 12 bases left in between. The CDR3, as DNA: TGTGCCAGCAGTCAGGGGATGGAAAACACCATATATTTT. This sequence encodes CASSQGMENTIYF.

The chain carries TRBV11-2 and TRBJ1-6; D unclear. The CDR3 contains 16 residues. Deletions cut 7 bases from V and 2 bases from J, with 15 bases between. Germline V lookup: CDR1 SGHAT, CDR2 FQNNGV. CDR3 sequence reads: CASTQMEGTYNSPLHF. DNA for the CDR3: TGTGCCAGCACACAGATGGAGGGAACCTATAATTCACCCCTCCACTTT. Full variable domain (outside the CDR3, taken from reference TRBV11-2 and TRBJ1-6): EAGVAQSPRYKIIEKRQSVAFWCNPISGHATLYWYQQILGQGPKLLIQFQNNGVVDDSQLPKDRFSAERLKGVDSTLKIQPAKLEDSAVYLCASTQMEGTYNSPLHFGNGTRLTVT.

The chain has TRBV15 and TRBJ2-5, with D perhaps TRBD2 (6 bases). Trimming stripped 3 bases from V and 3 bases from J, with 14 bases between. Germline V gene data show CDR1 as LNHNV and CDR2 as YYDKDF (reference sequence). CDR3 size: 15 residues. The CDR3 DNA reads TGTGCCACCAGCAGTGGGACTTCCGGAGAAGAGACCCAGTACTTC. Translation gives CATSSGTSGEETQYF.

The chain is built from TRBV2 and TRBJ2-3; D not certain. Germline CDR1 reads SNHLY; CDR2 reads FYNNEI. This CDR3 spans 14 amino acids. V was pared by 2 bases and J by 4 bases, with 10 bases between. DNA for the CDR3: TGTGCCAGCAGTGAACTAGTCCGGGCAGATACGCAGTATTTT. Amino acid sequence: CASSELVRADTQYF.

The chain combines TRBV7-9 with TRBJ2-6, with a tentative D call TRBD2 (6 bases). The CDR3 extends over 14 amino acids. CDR1 and CDR2 from the germline V gene are SEHNR and FQNEAQ (reference sequence). The V and J ends lost 7 bases and 4 bases respectively, with 11 bases between them. CDR3 region: CASTGRGGANVLTF. DNA for the CDR3: TGTGCCAGCACCGGGAGAGGGGGGGCCAACGTCCTGACTTTC. The full variable domain, its missing parts supplied by reference TRBV7-9 and TRBJ2-6, is DTGVSQNPRHKITKRGQNVTFRCDPISEHNRLYWYRQTLGQGPEFLTYFQNEAQLEKSRLLSDRFSAERPKGSFSTLEIQRTEQGDSAMYLCASTGRGGANVLTFGAGSRLTVL.

J is TRBJ1-1 and V is TRBV29-1; TRBD1 agrees at 7 bases. The trim removed 0 bases at V and 5 bases at J, leaving 15 bases unmatched. This CDR3 contains 17 residues. Germline assignment: CDR1 SQVTM and CDR2 ANQGSEA. Here the CDR3 reads CSVEDLSPAGGWTEAFF. The CDR3 nucleotides read TGCAGCGTTGAAGATTTGTCCCCAGCAGGGGGATGGACTGAAGCTTTCTTT.

The chain carries TRBV4-1 and TRBJ2-2; TRBD2 matches 8 bases. V trimming: 6 bases; J trimming: 4 bases; junction bases outside the gene matches: 16. Germline V CDR1 and CDR2: MGHRA, YSYEKL. The CDR3 is made up of 18 amino acids. The CDR3 nucleotides are TGCGCCAGCAGTCGTTACGGGACTCCCGGGAGGGGCACCGGGGAGCTGTTTTTT. Amino acids: CASSRYGTPGRGTGELFF.

V usage is TRBV6-2 or TRBV6-3 and J usage is TRBJ2-7; TRBD1 is a possible D gene (6 bases). This CDR3 has 14 amino acids. The V end was cut by 5 bases, the J end by 0 bases, with 11 bases between. Germline V gives CDR1 MNHEY, CDR2 SVGEGT. CDR3: CASSGGHNSYEQYF. The CDR3 bases are TGTGCCAGCAGTGGGGGACACAACTCCTACGAGCAGTACTTC.